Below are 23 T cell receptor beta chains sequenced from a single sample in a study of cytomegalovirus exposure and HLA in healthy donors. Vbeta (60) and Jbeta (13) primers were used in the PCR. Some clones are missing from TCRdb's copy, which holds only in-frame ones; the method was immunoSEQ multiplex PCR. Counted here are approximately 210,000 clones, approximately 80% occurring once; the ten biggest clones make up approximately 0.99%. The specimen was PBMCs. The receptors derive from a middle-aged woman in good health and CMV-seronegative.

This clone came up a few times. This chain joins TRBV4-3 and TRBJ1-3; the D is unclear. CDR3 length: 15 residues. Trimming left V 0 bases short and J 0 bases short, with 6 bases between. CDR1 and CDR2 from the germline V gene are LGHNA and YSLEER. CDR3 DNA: TGCGCCAGCAGCCAAGATCTGGCCTCTGGAAACACCATATATTTT. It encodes CASSQDLASGNTIYF.

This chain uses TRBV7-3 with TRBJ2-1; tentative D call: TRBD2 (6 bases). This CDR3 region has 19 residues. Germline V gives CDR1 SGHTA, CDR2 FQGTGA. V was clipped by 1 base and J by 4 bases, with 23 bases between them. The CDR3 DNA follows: TGTGCCAGCAGCTTAAGGTCGCGAATAGGGACTCGAAGATACAATGAGCAGTTCTTC. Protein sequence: CASSLRSRIGTRRYNEQFF. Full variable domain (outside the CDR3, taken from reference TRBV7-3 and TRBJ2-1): GAGVSQTPSNKVTEKGKYVELRCDPISGHTALYWYRQSLGQGPEFLIYFQGTGAADDSGLPNDRFFAVRPEGSVSTLKIQRTERGDSAVYLCASSLRSRIGTRRYNEQFFGPGTRLTVL.

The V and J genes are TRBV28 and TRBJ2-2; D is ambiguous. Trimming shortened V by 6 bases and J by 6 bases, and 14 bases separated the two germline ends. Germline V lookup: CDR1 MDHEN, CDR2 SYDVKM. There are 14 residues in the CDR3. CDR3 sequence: CASRGEVTAGELFF. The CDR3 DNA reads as TGTGCCAGCAGGGGTGAGGTGACGGCCGGGGAGCTGTTTTTT.

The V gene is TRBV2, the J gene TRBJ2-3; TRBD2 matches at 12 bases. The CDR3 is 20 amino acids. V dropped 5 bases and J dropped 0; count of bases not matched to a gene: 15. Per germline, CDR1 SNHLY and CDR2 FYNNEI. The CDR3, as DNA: TGTGCCAGCAGTTCGACCCCCGGGACAGGGACTAGCGGGAGCACAGATACGCAGTATTTT. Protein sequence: CASSSTPGTGTSGSTDTQYF.

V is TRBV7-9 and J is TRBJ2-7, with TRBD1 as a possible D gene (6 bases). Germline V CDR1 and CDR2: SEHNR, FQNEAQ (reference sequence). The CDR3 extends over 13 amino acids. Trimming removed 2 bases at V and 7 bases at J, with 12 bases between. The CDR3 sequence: CASSLSGAGEQYV. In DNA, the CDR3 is TGTGCCAGCAGCTTATCAGGGGCTGGGGAGCAGTACGTC.

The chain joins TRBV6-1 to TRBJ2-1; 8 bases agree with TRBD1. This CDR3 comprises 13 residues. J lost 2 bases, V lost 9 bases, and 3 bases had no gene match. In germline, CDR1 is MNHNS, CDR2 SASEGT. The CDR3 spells CARGQGPYNEQFF. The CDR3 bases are TGTGCCAGAGGACAGGGTCCCTACAATGAGCAGTTCTTC.

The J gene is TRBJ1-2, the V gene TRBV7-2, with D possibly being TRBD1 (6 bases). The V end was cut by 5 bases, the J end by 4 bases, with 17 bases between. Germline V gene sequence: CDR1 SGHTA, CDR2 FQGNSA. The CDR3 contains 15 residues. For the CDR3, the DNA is TGTGCCAGCAGCCCCGCACCACAGGGTGCCTATGGCTACACCTTC. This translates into CASSPAPQGAYGYTF.

The CDR3 sequence is CASRGANYGYTF. CDR3 coding DNA: TGTGCCAGCAGGGGAGCTAACTATGGCTACACCTTC. The chain uses TRBV2 and TRBJ1-2, with D unresolved. Deletions cut 6 bases from V and 0 bases from J, with 5 bases between. The CDR3 is 12 residues long. The germline CDR1 and CDR2 sequences are SNHLY and FYNNEI.

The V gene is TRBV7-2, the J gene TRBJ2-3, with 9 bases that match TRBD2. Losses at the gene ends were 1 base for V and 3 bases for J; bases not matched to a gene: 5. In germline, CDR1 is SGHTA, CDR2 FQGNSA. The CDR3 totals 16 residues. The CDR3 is CASSLGGRAKTDTQYF. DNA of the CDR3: TGTGCCAGCAGCTTAGGCGGGAGGGCCAAGACAGATACGCAGTATTTT.

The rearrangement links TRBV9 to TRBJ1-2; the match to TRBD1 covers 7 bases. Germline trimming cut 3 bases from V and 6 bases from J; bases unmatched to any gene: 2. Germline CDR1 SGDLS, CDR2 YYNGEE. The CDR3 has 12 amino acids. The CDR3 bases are TGTGCCAGCAGCGGGACAGGTCATGGCTACACCTTC. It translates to CASSGTGHGYTF. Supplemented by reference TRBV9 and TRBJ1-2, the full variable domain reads DSGVTQTPKHLITATGQRVTLRCSPRSGDLSVYWYQQSLDQGLQFLIQYYNGEERAKGNILERFSAQQFPDLHSELNLSSLELGDSALYFCASSGTGHGYTFGSGTRLTVV.

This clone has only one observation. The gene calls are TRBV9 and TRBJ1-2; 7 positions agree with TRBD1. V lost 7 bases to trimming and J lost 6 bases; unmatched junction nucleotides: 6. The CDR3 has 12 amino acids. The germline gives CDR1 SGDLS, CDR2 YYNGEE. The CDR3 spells CASGGDRDGYTF. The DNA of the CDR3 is TGTGCCAGCGGAGGGGACAGAGATGGCTACACCTTC.

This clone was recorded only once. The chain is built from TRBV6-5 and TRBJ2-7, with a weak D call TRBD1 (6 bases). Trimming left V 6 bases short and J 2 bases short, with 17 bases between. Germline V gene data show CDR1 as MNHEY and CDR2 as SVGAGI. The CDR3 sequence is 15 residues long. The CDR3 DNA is TGTGCCAGCAGCGATCCTGGACAGCCCCCCTACGAGCAGTACTTC. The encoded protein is CASSDPGQPPYEQYF.

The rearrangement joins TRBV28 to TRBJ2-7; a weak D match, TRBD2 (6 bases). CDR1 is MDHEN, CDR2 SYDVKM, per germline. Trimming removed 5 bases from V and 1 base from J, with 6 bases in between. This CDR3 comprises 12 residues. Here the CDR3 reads CASSGGSYEQYV. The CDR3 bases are TGTGCCAGCAGTGGGGGGTCCTACGAGCAGTACGTC.

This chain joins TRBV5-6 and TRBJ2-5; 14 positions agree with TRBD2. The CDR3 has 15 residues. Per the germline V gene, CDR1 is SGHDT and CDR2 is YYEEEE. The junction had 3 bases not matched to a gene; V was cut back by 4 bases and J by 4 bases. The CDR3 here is CASSRGLAGAETQYF. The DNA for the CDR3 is TGTGCCAGCAGCCGGGGACTAGCGGGAGCAGAGACCCAGTACTTC.

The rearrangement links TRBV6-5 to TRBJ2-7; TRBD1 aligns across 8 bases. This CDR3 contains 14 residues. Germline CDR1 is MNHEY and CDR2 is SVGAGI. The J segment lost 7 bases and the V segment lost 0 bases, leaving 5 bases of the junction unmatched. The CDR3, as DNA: TGTGCCAGCAGTTACTCGCCAGGGGGCTATGAGCAGTACTTC. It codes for CASSYSPGGYEQYF.

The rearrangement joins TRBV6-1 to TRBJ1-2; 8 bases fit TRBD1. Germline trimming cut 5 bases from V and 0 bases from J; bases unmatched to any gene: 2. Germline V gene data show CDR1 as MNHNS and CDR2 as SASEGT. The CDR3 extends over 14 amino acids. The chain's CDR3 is CASSRGQANYGYTF. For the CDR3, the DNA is TGTGCCAGCAGTAGGGGACAGGCTAACTATGGCTACACCTTC.

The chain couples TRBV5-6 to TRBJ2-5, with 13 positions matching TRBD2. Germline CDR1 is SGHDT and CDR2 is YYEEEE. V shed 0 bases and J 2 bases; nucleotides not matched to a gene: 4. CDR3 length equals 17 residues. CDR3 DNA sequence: TGTGCCAGCAGCTTGGCGACTAGCGGGAGGATACAAGAGACCCAGTACTTC. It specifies CASSLATSGRIQETQYF. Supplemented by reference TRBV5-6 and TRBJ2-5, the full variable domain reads DAGVTQSPTHLIKTRGQQVTLRCSPKSGHDTVSWYQQALGQGPQFIFQYYEEEERQRGNFPDRFSGHQFPNYSSELNVNALLLGDSALYLCASSLATSGRIQETQYFGPGTRLLVL.

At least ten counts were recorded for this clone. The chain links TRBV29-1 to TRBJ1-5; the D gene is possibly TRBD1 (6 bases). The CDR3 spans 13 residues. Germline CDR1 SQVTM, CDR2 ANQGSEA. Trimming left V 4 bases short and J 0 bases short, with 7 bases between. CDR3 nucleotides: TGCAGCGTTGGGACAGATAGCAATCAGCCCCAGCATTTT. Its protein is CSVGTDSNQPQHF.

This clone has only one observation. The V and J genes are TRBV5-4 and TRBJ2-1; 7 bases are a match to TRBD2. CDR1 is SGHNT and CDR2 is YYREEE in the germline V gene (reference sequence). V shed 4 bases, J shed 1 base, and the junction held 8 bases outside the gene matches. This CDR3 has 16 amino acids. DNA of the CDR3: TGTGCCAGCAGCCCAAAACTGGGAGGGTCCTACAATGAGCAGTTCTTC. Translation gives CASSPKLGGSYNEQFF.

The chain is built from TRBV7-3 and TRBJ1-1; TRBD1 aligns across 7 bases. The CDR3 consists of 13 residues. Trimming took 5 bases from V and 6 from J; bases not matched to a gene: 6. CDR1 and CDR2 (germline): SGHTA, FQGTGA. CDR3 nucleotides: TGTGCCAGCAGCCCCGACAGGGCCTCTGAAGCTTTCTTT. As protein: CASSPDRASEAFF.

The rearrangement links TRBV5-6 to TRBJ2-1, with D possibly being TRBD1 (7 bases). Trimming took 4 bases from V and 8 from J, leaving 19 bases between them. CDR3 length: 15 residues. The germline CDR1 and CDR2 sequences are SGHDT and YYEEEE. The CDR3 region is CASSRRDRGNDEQFF. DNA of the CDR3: TGTGCCAGCAGCCGGAGGGACAGAGGGAACGATGAGCAGTTCTTC.

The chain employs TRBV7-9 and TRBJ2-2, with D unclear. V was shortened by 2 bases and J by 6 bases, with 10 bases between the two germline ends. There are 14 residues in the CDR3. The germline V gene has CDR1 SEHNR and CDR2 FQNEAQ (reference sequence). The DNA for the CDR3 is TGTGCCAGCAGCTTAAGTCCAGGCGCCGGGGAGCTGTTTTTT. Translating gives CASSLSPGAGELFF. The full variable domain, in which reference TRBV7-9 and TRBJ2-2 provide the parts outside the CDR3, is DTGVSQNPRHKITKRGQNVTFRCDPISEHNRLYWYRQTLGQGPEFLTYFQNEAQLEKSRLLSDRFSAERPKGSFSTLEIQRTEQGDSAMYLCASSLSPGAGELFFGEGSRLTVL.

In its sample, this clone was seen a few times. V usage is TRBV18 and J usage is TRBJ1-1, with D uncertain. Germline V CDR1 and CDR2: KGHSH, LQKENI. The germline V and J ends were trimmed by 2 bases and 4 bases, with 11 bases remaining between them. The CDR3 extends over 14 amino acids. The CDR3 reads CASSPKELGTEAFF. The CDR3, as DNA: TGTGCCAGCTCACCAAAGGAGCTGGGCACTGAAGCTTTCTTT. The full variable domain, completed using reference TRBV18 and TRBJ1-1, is NAGVMQNPRHLVRRRGQEARLRCSPMKGHSHVYWYRQLPEEGLKFMVYLQKENIIDESGMPKERFSAEFPKEGPSILRIQQVVRGDSAAYFCASSPKELGTEAFFGQGTRLTVV.